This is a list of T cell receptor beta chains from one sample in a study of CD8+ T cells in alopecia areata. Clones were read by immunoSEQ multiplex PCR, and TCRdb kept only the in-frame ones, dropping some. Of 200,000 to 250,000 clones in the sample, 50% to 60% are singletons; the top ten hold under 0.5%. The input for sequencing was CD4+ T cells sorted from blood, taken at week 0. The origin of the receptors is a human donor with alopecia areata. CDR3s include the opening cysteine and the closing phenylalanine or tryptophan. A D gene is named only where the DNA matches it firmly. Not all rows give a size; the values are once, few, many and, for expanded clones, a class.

CASTGDNLNTEAFF,TGTGCCAGCACCGGGGACAACTTGAACACTGAAGCTTTCTTT,NA,TRBJ1-1,TRBV6-1,NA,14
CASSPLFLGDTEAFF,TGTGCCAGCAGTCCGTTGTTCCTGGGGGACACTGAAGCTTTCTTT,few,TRBJ1-1,TRBV27,NA,15
CASSFPSGASYEQYF,TGTGCCAGCAGTTTTCCTAGCGGGGCCTCCTACGAGCAGTACTTC,NA,TRBJ2-7,TRBV28,TRBD2,15
CASSLLGGANVLTF,TGTGCCAGCAGTTTATTAGGTGGGGCCAACGTCCTGACTTTC,NA,TRBJ2-6,TRBV27,NA,14
CAWGPSTDTQYF,TGTGCCTGGGGTCCAAGCACAGATACGCAGTATTTT,NA,TRBJ2-3,TRBV30,NA,12
CASSFTGEPQHF,TGTGCCAGCAGTTTCACTGGAGAGCCCCAGCATTTT,NA,TRBJ1-5,TRBV2,NA,12
CAWSVRGWGSYNEQFF,TGTGCCTGGAGTGTAAGGGGCTGGGGCAGCTACAATGAGCAGTTCTTC,few,TRBJ2-1,TRBV30,NA,16
CASRLAGGPIDTQYF,TGTGCCAGCAGGCTTGCGGGGGGGCCTATAGATACGCAGTATTTT,NA,TRBJ2-3,TRBV6-5,TRBD2,15
CASSQDYGSSGGYQETQYF,TGTGCCAGCAGCCAAGATTACGGGTCTAGCGGGGGGTACCAAGAGACCCAGTACTTC,NA,TRBJ2-5,TRBV4-2,TRBD2,19
CASSQDSREGVRTQYF,TGCGCCAGCAGCCAAGATTCGCGGGAGGGGGTCAGAACGCAGTATTTT,NA,TRBJ2-3,TRBV4-1,TRBD2,16
CASSLQRVNTEAFF,TGTGCCAGCAGCCTACAGAGGGTGAACACTGAAGCTTTCTTT,few,TRBJ1-1,TRBV14,NA,14
CSTADRHTEAFF,TGCAGCACGGCCGACAGGCACACTGAAGCTTTCTTT,NA,TRBJ1-1,TRBV29-1,NA,12
CASRNGINTGELFF,TGTGCCAGCCGGAACGGGATCAACACCGGGGAGCTGTTTTTT,NA,TRBJ2-2,TRBV6-1,NA,14
CASSESGGSYGYTF,TGTGCCAGCAGTGAAAGTGGCGGATCATATGGCTACACCTTC,few,TRBJ1-2,TRBV6-1,NA,14
CAWRAGAAAGGTEAFF,TGTGCCTGGAGGGCCGGGGCGGCGGCGGGGGGGACTGAAGCTTTCTTT,NA,TRBJ1-1,TRBV30,NA,16
CASSFPVESMNTEAFF,TGTGCCAGCAGCTTCCCCGTTGAGAGTATGAACACTGAAGCTTTCTTT,few,TRBJ1-1,TRBV7-9,NA,16
CASSVEGHGNQPQHF,TGTGCCAGCAGTGTGGAGGGACATGGCAATCAGCCCCAGCATTTT,NA,TRBJ1-5,TRBV2,NA,15
CASSPVGGKNTEAFF,TGTGCCAGCAGCCCAGTTGGCGGTAAGAACACTGAAGCTTTCTTT,NA,TRBJ1-1,TRBV9,NA,15
CASSLTSGGHEQYF,TGCGCCAGCAGCTTGACTAGCGGGGGCCACGAGCAGTACTTC,NA,TRBJ2-7,TRBV5-1,TRBD2,14
CASSIRLAGTFEQYF,TGTGCCAGCAGCATAAGACTAGCGGGGACCTTTGAGCAGTACTTC,few,TRBJ2-7,TRBV5-4,TRBD2,15
CASSRGQGGEKLFF,TGCGCCAGCAGCCGCGGACAGGGCGGCGAAAAACTGTTTTTT,NA,TRBJ1-4,TRBV5-1,TRBD1,14
CASRSGGTDTQYF,TGTGCCAGCAGAAGCGGGGGCACAGATACGCAGTATTTT,NA,TRBJ2-3,TRBV7-2,TRBD2,13
CASSRIGENTDTQYF,TGCGCCAGCAGCCGGATCGGGGAGAACACAGATACGCAGTATTTT,NA,TRBJ2-3,TRBV5-1,NA,15
CASSQDQQGSEKLFF,TGTGCCAGCAGCCAAGATCAACAAGGGTCGGAAAAACTGTTTTTT,NA,TRBJ1-4,TRBV4-2,NA,15
CASSSPGRNYEQYF,TGTGCCAGCAGTTCTCCGGGACGGAACTACGAGCAGTACTTC,few,TRBJ2-7,TRBV6-5,NA,14
CASSTDGIQYF,TGTGCCAGTAGTACCGACGGCATTCAGTACTTC,NA,TRBJ2-4,TRBV2,NA,11
CASSDRVLQETQYF,TGTGCCAGCTCAGACAGGGTTCTCCAAGAGACCCAGTACTTC,NA,TRBJ2-5,TRBV18,TRBD1,14
CASSVPAGQGAREQFF,TGTGCCAGCAGTGTTCCTGCGGGACAGGGGGCTCGTGAGCAGTTCTTC,NA,TRBJ2-1,TRBV6-1,TRBD1,16
CASSLGLGQGVTGTEAFF,TGCGCCAGCAGCCTTGGATTGGGACAGGGGGTTACGGGCACTGAAGCTTTCTTT,NA,TRBJ1-1,TRBV5-1,TRBD1,18
CAWSARGGANEQFF,TGTGCCTGGAGTGCTCGCGGGGGGGCCAATGAGCAGTTCTTC,few,TRBJ2-1,TRBV30,TRBD2,14
CASSQQAGNTEAFF,TGTGCCAGCAGCCAACAAGCGGGGAACACTGAAGCTTTCTTT,NA,TRBJ1-1,TRBV14,NA,14
CASSVVAEGTQYF,TGTGCCAGCAGTGTTGTAGCTGAAGGCACGCAGTATTTT,once,TRBJ2-3,TRBV2,NA,13
CASTPWGFQFSPLHF,TGTGCCAGCACCCCGTGGGGTTTTCAATTTTCACCCCTCCACTTT,NA,TRBJ1-6,TRBV7-8,NA,15
CASSVKKLFF,TGTGCCAGCAGTGTAAAAAAACTGTTTTTT,NA,TRBJ1-4,TRBV2,NA,10
CAAGQRNEKLFF,TGTGCCGCGGGGCAGAGAAACGAAAAACTGTTTTTT,once,TRBJ1-4,TRBV6-5,NA,12
CASSLWWTVYEQYF,TGTGCCAGCAGCTTGTGGTGGACGGTCTACGAGCAGTACTTC,NA,TRBJ2-7,TRBV5-6,NA,14